Listed below are T cell receptor beta chains from one sample, sequenced in a study of early stage breast cancer tumors. This table comes from immunoSEQ multiplex PCR, and its TCRdb copy is limited to in-frame clones, with some not included. The sample has some 4,500 clones; about 61% are singletons. Sequenced sample: breast tumor tissue. The receptors come from a person in their fifties with breast cancer. Both conserved end residues are part of each CDR3. Fields, in order: CDR3 length, D gene, J gene, V gene, clone size, CDR3 DNA, CDR3 protein. The D gene is left open where the match is weak. For some rows the clone size is stated as once, few or many, or as a class when expanded; others skip it.

>13|.|TRBJ2-7|TRBV19|few
TGTGCCAGTAGTCCTACGGGGGTCCACGAGCAGTACTTC
CASSPTGVHEQYF
>13|.|TRBJ1-5|TRBV2|once
TGTGCCAGTTATTCCCATCCACCTCAGCCCCAGCATTTT
CASYSHPPQPQHF
>16|TRBD2|TRBJ2-3|TRBV5-1|.
TGCGCCAGCAGCTTGGGCGGGAGGCCTAGCACAGATACGCAGTATTTT
CASSLGGRPSTDTQYF
>13|.|TRBJ2-1|TRBV9|.
TGTGCCAGCAGCGTAGCCGGGTACAATGAGCAGTTCTTC
CASSVAGYNEQFF
>15|.|TRBJ1-5|TRBV6-1|few
TGTGCCAGCAGTGAAAGGTGGAGGGCCAATCAGCCCCAGCATTTT
CASSERWRANQPQHF
>15|TRBD2|TRBJ2-2|TRBV9|.
TGTGCCAGCAGCAGGAGCGGGAGGAGCACCGGGGAGCTGTTTTTT
CASSRSGRSTGELFF
>15|TRBD1|TRBJ2-5|TRBV5-1|.
TGCGCCAGCAGCTTCACCCCGGGACAGGGGGAGACCCAGTACTTC
CASSFTPGQGETQYF
>14|.|TRBJ2-7|TRBV5-4|.
TGTGCCAGCAGCTTGGGTGTCAGCTCCTACGAGCAGTACTTC
CASSLGVSSYEQYF
>15|.|TRBJ1-2|TRBV5-6|.
TGTGCCAGCAGCCCTGGATCGGGAAGAAACTATGGCTACACCTTC
CASSPGSGRNYGYTF
>15|.|TRBJ1-4|TRBV6-1|.
TGTGCCAGCACCCCAGAGACCGGGCGTAATGAAAAACTGTTTTTT
CASTPETGRNEKLFF
>17|TRBD1|TRBJ1-1|TRBV7-9|large
TGTGCCAGCAGCTTAGATCCGGGACAGGGAGGCAACACTGAAGCTTTCTTT
CASSLDPGQGGNTEAFF
>16|TRBD2|TRBJ2-5|TRBV4-1|.
TGCGCCAGCAGCCAAGATCGGGTAGCGGGACGGGAGACCCAGTACTTC
CASSQDRVAGRETQYF
>16|TRBD1|TRBJ2-1|TRBV7-7|.
TGTGCTAGCAGCTTAGAACCCGGGACAGGGCTCAATGAGCAGTTCTTC
CASSLEPGTGLNEQFF
>12|.|TRBJ2-1|TRBV6-1|.
TGTGCCAGCAGTGCTCGGGGCAATGAGCAGTTCTTC
CASSARGNEQFF
>13|.|TRBJ2-3|TRBV7-3|.
TGTGCCAGCAGCTTCGAGTACACAGATACGCAGTATTTT
CASSFEYTDTQYF
>13|.|TRBJ2-3|TRBV9|.
TGTGCCAGCAGCCAAGATCCAGCCCCCACGCAGTATTTT
CASSQDPAPTQYF
>18|.|TRBJ1-1|TRBV6-1|.
TGTGCCAGCAGTGAATCTAGTTTTGGGTCAGCACGGAACACTGAAGCTTTCTTT
CASSESSFGSARNTEAFF
>11|.|TRBJ1-4|TRBV11-2|.
TGTGCCAGCGCCGAGGGTGAAAAACTGTTTTTT
CASAEGEKLFF
>17|.|TRBJ1-1|TRBV7-2|.
TGTGCCAGCAGCTTAGAGGGTGGGGGCCCCATGAACACTGAAGCTTTCTTT
CASSLEGGGPMNTEAFF
>18|TRBD1|TRBJ1-4|TRBV23-1|.
TGCGCCAGCAGTCAATCGGGGCCGGGACAGGTCCCTAATGAAAAACTGTTTTTT
CASSQSGPGQVPNEKLFF
>16|TRBD2|TRBJ2-2|TRBV25-1|.
TGTGCCAGCAGTAAACCGGGACTAGCGGGAGGCGGGGAGCTGTTTTTT
CASSKPGLAGGGELFF
>16|TRBD2|TRBJ2-7|TRBV5-5|.
TGTGCCAGCAGCTCCGTCCCTAGCGGGATTACCTACGAGCAGTACTTC
CASSSVPSGITYEQYF
>12|.|TRBJ2-5|TRBV7-8|.
TGTGCCAGCAGCTTAACCCAAGAGACCCAGTACTTC
CASSLTQETQYF
>12|.|TRBJ2-3|TRBV7-9|.
TGTGCCAGTAGCTTGCCCACCCATACGCAGTATTTT
CASSLPTHTQYF
>12|TRBD2|TRBJ2-3|TRBV10-2|.
TGCGCCAGCAGTGAGTCGGCGGGAGTTAATTATTTT
CASSESAGVNYF
>14|.|TRBJ2-7|TRBV19|few
TGTGCCAGTAGTATATTGTACACCTCCTACGAGCAGTACTTC
CASSILYTSYEQYF
>15|TRBD1|TRBJ1-1|TRBV4-3|.
TGCGCCAGCAGCCACCGGACAGGGTTAAACACTGAAGCTTTCTTT
CASSHRTGLNTEAFF
>15|.|TRBJ1-3|TRBV2|.
TGTGCCAGCAGTGAAAGCGGGAGATCTGGAAACACCATATATTTT
CASSESGRSGNTIYF
>14|TRBD1|TRBJ1-2|TRBV7-6|few
TGTGCCAGCAGCTCCCCGGACAGGGGAGGTGGCTACACCTTC
CASSSPDRGGGYTF
>15|TRBD2|TRBJ2-1|TRBV7-9|once
TGTGCCAGCAGCCCGACTAGCGGGGAAAACAATGAGCAGTTCTTC
CASSPTSGENNEQFF
>16|TRBD1|TRBJ1-4|TRBV6-1|.
TGTGCCAGCAGTGCCAACAGGGGGCAAGTGAGTGAAAAACTGTTTTTT
CASSANRGQVSEKLFF
>15|.|TRBJ2-6|TRBV28|once
TGTGCCAGCAGTCCCCAGGACTCTGGGGCCAACGTCCTGACTTTC
CASSPQDSGANVLTF
>15|.|TRBJ2-5|TRBV13|.
TGTGCCAGCAGCCGTCGGACTACCTGGCAAGAGACCCAGTACTTC
CASSRRTTWQETQYF
>14|.|TRBJ1-2|TRBV4-3|.
TGCGCCAGCAGCCAAGATCGGGGGTCCTATGGCTACACCTTC
CASSQDRGSYGYTF
>14|TRBD2|TRBJ2-1|TRBV2|.
TGTGCCAGCAGTGAGGGACTAGCGACGTTGGAGCAGTTCTTC
CASSEGLATLEQFF
>18|TRBD2|TRBJ2-1|TRBV7-2|.
TGTGCCAGCAGCCCAGACGGACCCCGGGGGGACCTTCACAATGAGCAGTTCTTC
CASSPDGPRGDLHNEQFF
>12|.|TRBJ1-2|TRBV2|.
TGTGCCAGCAGTGTCGAGGGTGGTGGCTACACCTTC
CASSVEGGGYTF
>15|.|TRBJ1-4|TRBV7-8|.
TGTGCCAGCAGCCAGACTCAGGGTATTGAGGAAAAACTGTTTTTT
CASSQTQGIEEKLFF
>15|.|TRBJ1-2|TRBV28|.
TGTGCCAGCATCCCCTCCAACAGGGTAGTCTATGGCTACACCTTC
CASIPSNRVVYGYTF